The rows below give T cell receptor beta chains drawn from one sample of a study of blood T cells in healthy people across ages. TCRdb reprocessed the 5' RACE reads via MiXCR and lists one record per CDR3 protein. This sample yields fewer than 900,000 distinct CDR3 sequences, of which roughly 44% are seen a single time; under 25% belongs to the top ten. Sequenced: blood. These receptors were taken from a woman aged 60 to 75 in good health. Each CDR3 is given with its conserved first and last residue. The D gene is left open where the match is weak. Size is stated for part of the rows, as once, few or many counts, or as a class when the clone is expanded.

size	V	J	D	CDR3	DNA
.	TRBV28	TRBJ2-1	TRBD1	CASSTKQGYDEQFF	TGTGCCAGCAGTACTAAACAGGGGTACGATGAGCAGTTCTTC
few	TRBV7-2	TRBJ1-2	TRBD1	CASSFGQGLSGYTF	TGTGCCAGCAGCTTCGGACAGGGGCTCAGCGGCTACACCTTC
many	TRBV5-1	TRBJ2-1	.	CASSLGNLVPGNEQFF	TGCGCCAGCAGCTTGGGAAACCTCGTCCCCGGGAATGAGCAGTTCTTC
.	TRBV7-9	TRBJ1-1	TRBD1	CASSLSGTGVEAFF	TGTGCCAGCAGCTTATCCGGGACAGGCGTTGAAGCTTTCTTT
.	TRBV5-1	TRBJ2-7	.	CASRGGDNNEQYF	TGCGCCAGCAGGGGCGGGGACAACAATGAGCAGTACTTC
many	TRBV29-1	TRBJ2-5	TRBD2	CSVAWGTSGSGLETQYF	TGCAGCGTTGCCTGGGGTACTAGCGGGAGTGGGCTAGAGACCCAGTACTTC
.	TRBV24-1	TRBJ2-7	TRBD2	CATSDGDYEAGQYF	TGTGCCACCAGTGATGGGGACTACGAAGCCGGGCAGTACTTC
.	TRBV20-1	TRBJ2-1	.	CSASSARGEYNEQFF	TGCAGTGCTAGTTCAGCGCGGGGAGAGTACAATGAGCAGTTCTTC
.	TRBV18	TRBJ1-3	.	CASSPDGFGNTIYF	TGTGCCAGCTCACCTGATGGGTTTGGAAACACCATATATTTT
.	TRBV3-1	TRBJ2-2	.	CASSHLTSGELFF	TGTGCCAGCAGCCATCTTACTTCCGGGGAGCTGTTTTTT
.	TRBV6-1	TRBJ1-5	.	CASRARWDHNQPQHF	TGTGCCAGCAGGGCACGTTGGGACCACAATCAGCCCCAGCATTTT
.	TRBV20-1	TRBJ2-3	.	CSARDPPEGNQPQYF	TGCAGTGCTAGAGATCCCCCCGAGGGCAATCAGCCCCAGTATTTT
.	TRBV24-1	TRBJ2-5	TRBD1	CATSDSQGLARETQYF	TGTGCCACCAGTGACTCACAGGGGTTAGCGCGGGAGACCCAGTACTTC
.	TRBV6-2/TRBV6-3	TRBJ1-2	.	CASSYAQGILRVYTF	TGTGCCAGCAGTTACGCTCAGGGGATCCTACGCGTCTACACCTTC
many	TRBV30	TRBJ2-2	.	CAWSVGSGRELFF	TGTGCCTGGAGTGTTGGATCCGGGAGGGAGCTGTTTTTT
once	TRBV7-3	TRBJ2-5	TRBD1	CASSLLTGGNEQYF	TGTGCCAGCAGCTTACTAACAGGGGGGAATGAGCAGTACTTC
.	TRBV12-3/TRBV12-4	TRBJ1-3	.	CASAGGPGNTIYF	TGTGCCAGTGCGGGGGGGCCTGGAAACACCATATATTTT
many	TRBV18	TRBJ2-5	TRBD1	CASSPADREETQYF	TGTGCCAGCTCGCCGGCGGACAGGGAAGAGACCCAGTACTTC
.	TRBV4-3	TRBJ2-3	.	CASSQDSVSSARSFRRPKTQYF	TGCGCCAGCAGCCAAGATTCGGTTAGCTCTGCACGGTCGTTTCGTCGCCCAAAGACGCAGTATTTT
.	TRBV7-2	TRBJ1-4	.	CASSSLRLQNEKLFF	TGTGCCAGCAGCTCCCTTAGGCTTCAGAATGAAAAACTGTTTTTT
.	TRBV7-7	TRBJ2-1	TRBD1	CASSLGTGSDEQFF	TGTGCTAGCAGCTTAGGGACAGGGTCCGATGAGCAGTTCTTC
few	TRBV6-5	TRBJ1-2	.	CASLNTVHGYTF	TGTGCCTCACTCAATACGGTGCATGGCTACACCTTC
.	TRBV25-1	TRBJ2-7	.	CASSEEGREQYF	TGTGCCAGCAGTGAAGAAGGTCGAGAGCAGTACTTC
few	TRBV7-2	TRBJ2-1	.	CASSVGLNNEQFF	TGTGCCAGCAGTGTCGGACTTAACAATGAGCAGTTCTTC
.	TRBV9	TRBJ2-5	TRBD2	CASSVSSGTTYNEQYF	TGTGCCAGCAGCGTATCAAGCGGGACCACCTACAATGAGCAGTACTTC
.	TRBV11-2	TRBJ2-3	.	CASSSLFGAVTDTQYF	TGTGCCAGCAGCTCCCTCTTCGGAGCGGTCACAGATACGCAGTATTTT